Presented here are 12 T cell receptor beta chains from one specimen sequenced in a study of blood T cell repertoires in COVID-19. Some clones are missing from TCRdb's copy, which holds only in-frame ones; the method was immunoSEQ multiplex PCR. The sample carries 70,000 to 95,000 clones, 85% to 95% recorded once. The sequenced sample was peripheral blood. Receptors originate from a woman in her sixties or seventies with active COVID-19.

The chain recombines TRBV7-2 with TRBJ1-1; D is uncertain. V lost 1 base to trimming and J lost 2 bases, with 8 bases between them. Germline CDR1 reads SGHTA; CDR2 reads FQGNSA. This CDR3 has 14 residues. CDR3 DNA: TGTGCCAGCAGCTTAGTAGTTCCCAACACTGAAGCTTTCTTT. Protein: CASSLVVPNTEAFF.

This sequence joins TRBV30 and TRBJ1-6; D not certain. The CDR3 covers 14 residues. In germline, CDR1 is GTSNPN, CDR2 SVGIG (reference sequence). V lost 3 bases to trimming and J lost 6 bases, with 12 bases between them. CDR3 sequence: CAWRARGVNSPLHF. Here the CDR3 DNA reads TGTGCCTGGAGAGCGCGGGGTGTTAATTCACCCCTCCACTTT.

The J gene is TRBJ2-7, the V gene TRBV27; TRBD1 matches at 7 bases. Germline-derived CDR1 and CDR2 are MNHEY and SMNVEV (reference sequence). Germline trimming cut 8 bases from V and 0 bases from J; bases unmatched to any gene: 7. The CDR3 consists of 14 residues. The CDR3 is CASGGQESSYEQYF. The DNA for the CDR3 is TGTGCCAGCGGCGGACAGGAGAGCTCCTACGAGCAGTACTTC.

The J gene is TRBJ1-1, the V gene TRBV27; 7 bases agree with TRBD1. The J segment lost 5 bases and the V segment lost 2 bases, leaving 5 bases of the junction unmatched. The CDR3 runs to 14 residues. CDR1 is MNHEY, CDR2 SMNVEV, per germline (reference sequence). CDR3 nucleotide sequence: TGTGCCAGCAGTTTAAAACAGGGGAGAACTGAAGCTTTCTTT. This gives the protein CASSLKQGRTEAFF.

The rearrangement links TRBV7-8 to TRBJ1-2; 7 nucleotides line up with TRBD1. The length of the CDR3 is 12 residues. Germline trimming cut 4 bases from V and 7 bases from J; bases unmatched to any gene: 3. The germline V gene has CDR1 SGHVS and CDR2 FQNEAQ. CDR3 sequence reads: CASSSRDSGYTF. In nucleotides, the CDR3 is TGTGCCAGCAGCTCCCGGGACAGTGGCTACACCTTC.

This chain uses TRBV27 with TRBJ1-1, with D unresolved. The germline V gene has CDR1 MNHEY and CDR2 SMNVEV (reference sequence). The CDR3 covers 13 residues. V lost 5 bases, J lost 5 bases, and 12 bases lay in between. Written as DNA, the CDR3 is TGTGCCAGCAGTGGCCCCGGGAGGACTGAAGCTTTCTTT. It yields the protein CASSGPGRTEAFF.

This rearrangement joins TRBV5-6 to TRBJ2-1; TRBD2 might be the D (5 bases). This CDR3 is 13 amino acids long. CDR1 is SGHDT, CDR2 YYEEEE, per germline. V lost 4 bases to trimming and J lost 7 bases, with 12 bases between them. The CDR3 spells CASSPVSGNEQFF. CDR3 nucleotide sequence: TGTGCCAGCAGCCCGGTTTCGGGGAATGAGCAGTTCTTC.

The chain combines TRBV30 with TRBJ2-3; weak D call: TRBD1 (6 bases). Trimming cost V 4 bases and J 0 bases, with 8 bases left between them. The CDR3 runs to 13 residues. Germline loops: CDR1 GTSNPN, CDR2 SVGIG (reference sequence). CDR3 residues: CAWIGGSTDTQYF. In DNA, the CDR3 is TGTGCCTGGATTGGGGGCAGCACAGATACGCAGTATTTT. The whole variable domain, filled in from reference TRBV30 and TRBJ2-3, reads SQTIHQWPATLVQPVGSPLSLECTVEGTSNPNLYWYRQAAGRGLQLLFYSVGIGQISSEVPQNLSASRPQDRQFILSSKKLLLSDSGFYLCAWIGGSTDTQYFGPGTRLTVL.

The CDR3 region has the DNA TGCGCCAGCAGCCAAGAAATCCCCCGGGGGGCAACTAATGAAAAACTGTTTTTT. Amino acid sequence: CASSQEIPRGATNEKLFF. The chain has TRBV4-3 and TRBJ1-4; weak D call: TRBD1 (5 bases). CDR1 is LGHNA, CDR2 YSLEER, per germline. The germline V and J ends were trimmed by 0 bases and 0 bases, with 14 bases remaining between them. This CDR3 has 18 amino acids.

V gene TRBV24-1 combines with J gene TRBJ1-2; 10 bases line up with TRBD1. Germline lookup yields CDR1 KGHDR and CDR2 SFDVKD. V lost 3 bases and J lost 8; bases outside the gene matches: 8. This CDR3 has 15 residues. The CDR3 nucleotides are TGTGCCACCAGTGATCCGGACAGGGGGACTAACGGCTACACCTTC. Residues: CATSDPDRGTNGYTF.

The genes are TRBV6-5 and TRBJ1-1, with D unclear. This CDR3 contains 13 residues. The germline V gene encodes CDR1 MNHEY and CDR2 SVGAGI. Trimming cost V 2 bases and J 2 bases, with 6 bases left between them. CDR3 region: CASSYLLNTEAFF. In nucleotides, the CDR3 is TGTGCCAGCAGTTACCTACTCAACACTGAAGCTTTCTTT.

This chain joins TRBV3-1 (or the pseudogene TRBV3-2) and TRBJ2-7; 9 bases line up with TRBD2. This CDR3 is built from 14 residues. Germline V gives CDR1 LGHDT, CDR2 YNNKEL (reference sequence). V shed 0 bases, J shed 7 bases, and the junction held 4 bases outside the gene matches. The CDR3 DNA is TGTGCCAGCAGCCAAGATAGCGGGAGTGGAGAGCAGTACTTC. It specifies CASSQDSGSGEQYF.